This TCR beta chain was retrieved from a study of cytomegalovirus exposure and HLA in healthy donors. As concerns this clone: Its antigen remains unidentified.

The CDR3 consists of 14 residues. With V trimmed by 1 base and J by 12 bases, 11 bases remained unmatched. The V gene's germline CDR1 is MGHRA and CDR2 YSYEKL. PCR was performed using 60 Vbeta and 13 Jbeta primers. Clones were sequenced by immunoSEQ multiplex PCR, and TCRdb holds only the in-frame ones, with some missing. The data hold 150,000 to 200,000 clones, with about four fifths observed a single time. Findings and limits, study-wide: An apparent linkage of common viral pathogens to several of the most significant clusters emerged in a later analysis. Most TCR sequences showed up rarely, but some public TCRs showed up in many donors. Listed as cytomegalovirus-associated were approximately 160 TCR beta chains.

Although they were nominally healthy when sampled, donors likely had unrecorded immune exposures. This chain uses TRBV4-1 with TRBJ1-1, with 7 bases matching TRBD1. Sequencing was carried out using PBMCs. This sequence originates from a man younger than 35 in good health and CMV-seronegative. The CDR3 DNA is TGCGCCAGCAGCCAAGTAAGGTACAGGGGCTGGACTTTCTTT. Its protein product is CASSQVRYRGWTFF.